This section outlines one T cell receptor beta chain sequence together with its context. This clone appeared a few times. What this receptor recognizes is not known. Base quality data are lacking; no much larger clone is found one base away. The data stem from a study of T cell responses to AZD1222 COVID-19 vaccine (dated by TCRdb to the early 2020s). About the full investigation: A total of just over 230 trial participants underwent TCR sequencing, of whom around 210 had received two doses of AZD1222 and some 25 had received two doses of the MenACWY control vaccine. Trial participants were enrolled into age subgroups of 18-55, 56-69 and 70-plus years, which contained approximately 150, 30 and 60 TCR-sequenced participants, respectively.

Overall results and qualifications from the work: In the small 56-69-year group, the increase in depth fell short of significance, most likely because of low power. Reportedly, close to half of the unique spike-specific TCRs recognized epitopes lying outside the regions that are mutated in the B.1.351 and B.1.1.7 variants. Because no samples from the day 14 peak response were available, repertoires could be characterized only after the peak T cell response. Participants were mostly white British and included more females than males, and it was suggested by the authors that clonal diversity may have been underestimated. Vaccine-associated CD4 TCRs spanned the whole spike protein, with dominant responses in regions 160-218 and 743-854. Conclusions about previously exposed vaccinees are limited because only a handful of AZD1222 recipients were SARS-CoV-2 seropositive at baseline. After two AZD1222 doses, both the breadth and the depth of spike-specific TCRs were significantly higher than at day 0 and than in MenACWY recipients.

The CDR3 regions of human TCRbeta chains were analyzed by immunosequencing. For the original study's pipeline: Repertoire TCRs were matched against a reference library of SARS-CoV-2-specific TCRs generated with the MIRA antigen-specificity platform. Breadth was defined as the fraction of unique TCRs that were SARS-CoV-2-associated, and depth was defined as the fraction of total T cells that were SARS-CoV-2-associated. Using the MIRA data, every spike-specific TCR was mapped to the spike region that the TCR reacted to and assigned to either a CD4 or a CD8 class. Log10-transformed breadth and depth values were compared by one-way ANOVA with Sidak's multiple comparisons tests. As stored in TCRdb, this immuneACCESS dataset retains in-frame rearrangements with V and J assigned. A fraction of the clones does not appear; measured against another copy, unresolved V genes explain less than half of the discrepancy, and the remainder lacks a known reason. Clone size and V and J calls were adopted from that table, with D and trimming inferred from the DNA. The sample profile shows some 81,000 clones; 86% of them were found once. The top ten hold 5.6% of the sample.

Per the publication, the time point label means: about 28 days (+/-7) after the second vaccine dose. AZD1222 recipients whose second dose came at about 4 weeks and those whose second dose came at about 12 weeks were combined into one group, since spike-specific TCR depth and breadth did not differ between the two schedules. Samples from vaccinated people were obtained from the UK trials COV001 and COV002, which included a single-blind randomized controlled phase 2/3 trial of AZD1222 (ChAdOx1 nCoV-19) in healthy adults. For TCRbeta chain sequencing, PBMC samples were collected from trial participants at day 0 and at day 28 after the second dose. Via the germline V gene, CDR1 is MNHEY and CDR2 SVGAGI. The CDR3 goes from the cysteine to the phenylalanine over 14 residues. Only the CDR3 part of the read is kept: 42 bases, read in frame from the first base. Trimming takes 2 bases from V and 4 bases from J, and the germline ends sit 6 bases apart.

Sequenced here: peripheral blood, sampled 28 days after the second AZD1222 dose. This clonotype originated in an adult who received the AZD1222 COVID-19 vaccine. Recombination linked TRBV6-5 to TRBJ2-6; the D gene is unclear. The CDR3 is CASSYVAGANVLTF. The DNA is as follows: TGTGCCAGCAGTTACGTGGCAGGGGCCAACGTCCTGACTTTC.